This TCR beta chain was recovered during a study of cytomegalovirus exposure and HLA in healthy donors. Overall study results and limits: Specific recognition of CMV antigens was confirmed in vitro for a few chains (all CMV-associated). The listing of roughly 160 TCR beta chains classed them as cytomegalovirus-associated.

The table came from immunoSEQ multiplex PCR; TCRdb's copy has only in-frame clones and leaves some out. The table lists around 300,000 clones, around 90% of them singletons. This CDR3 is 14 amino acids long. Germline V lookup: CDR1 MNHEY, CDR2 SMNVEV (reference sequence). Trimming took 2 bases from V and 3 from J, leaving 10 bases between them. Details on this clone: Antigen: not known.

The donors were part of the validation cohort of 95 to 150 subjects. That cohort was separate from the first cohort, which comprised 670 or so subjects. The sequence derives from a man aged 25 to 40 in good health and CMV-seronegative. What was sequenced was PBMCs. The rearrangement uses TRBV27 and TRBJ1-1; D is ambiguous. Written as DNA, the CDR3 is TGTGCCAGCAGTTTAAGCGGGGATTACACTGAAGCTTTCTTT. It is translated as CASSLSGDYTEAFF.